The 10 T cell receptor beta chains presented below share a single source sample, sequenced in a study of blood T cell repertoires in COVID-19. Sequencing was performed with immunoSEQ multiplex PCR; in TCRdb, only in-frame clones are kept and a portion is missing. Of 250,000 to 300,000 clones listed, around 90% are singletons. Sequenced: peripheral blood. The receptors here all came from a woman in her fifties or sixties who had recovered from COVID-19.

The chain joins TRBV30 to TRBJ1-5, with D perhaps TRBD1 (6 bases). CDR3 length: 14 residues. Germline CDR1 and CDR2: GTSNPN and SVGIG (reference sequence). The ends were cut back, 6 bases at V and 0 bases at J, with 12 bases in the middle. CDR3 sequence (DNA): TGTGCCTGCTCGACAGGATATAGCAATCAGCCCCAGCATTTT. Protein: CACSTGYSNQPQHF.

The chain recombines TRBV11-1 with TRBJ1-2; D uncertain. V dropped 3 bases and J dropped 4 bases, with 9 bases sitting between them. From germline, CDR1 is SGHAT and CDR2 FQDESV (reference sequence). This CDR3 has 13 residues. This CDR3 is CASSLGSSYGYTF. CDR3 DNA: TGTGCCAGCAGCTTGGGCAGCAGCTATGGCTACACCTTC.

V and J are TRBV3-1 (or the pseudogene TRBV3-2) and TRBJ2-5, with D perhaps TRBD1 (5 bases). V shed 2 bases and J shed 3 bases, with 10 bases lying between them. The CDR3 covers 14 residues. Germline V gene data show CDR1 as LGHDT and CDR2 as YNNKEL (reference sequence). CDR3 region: CASSQWGREETQYF. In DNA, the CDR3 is TGTGCCAGCAGCCAATGGGGCAGGGAAGAGACCCAGTACTTC.

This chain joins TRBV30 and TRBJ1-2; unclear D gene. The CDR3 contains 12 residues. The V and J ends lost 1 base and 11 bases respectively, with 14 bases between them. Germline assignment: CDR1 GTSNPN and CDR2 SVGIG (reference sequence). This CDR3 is CAWSDARGRYTF. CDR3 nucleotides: TGTGCCTGGAGTGATGCTCGGGGAAGGTACACCTTC.

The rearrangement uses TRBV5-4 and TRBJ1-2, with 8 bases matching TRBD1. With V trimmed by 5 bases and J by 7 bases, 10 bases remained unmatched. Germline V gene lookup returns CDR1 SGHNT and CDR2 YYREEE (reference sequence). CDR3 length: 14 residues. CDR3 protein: CASRPGGWGGGYTF. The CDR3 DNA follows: TGTGCCAGCAGGCCAGGGGGCTGGGGAGGTGGCTACACCTTC.

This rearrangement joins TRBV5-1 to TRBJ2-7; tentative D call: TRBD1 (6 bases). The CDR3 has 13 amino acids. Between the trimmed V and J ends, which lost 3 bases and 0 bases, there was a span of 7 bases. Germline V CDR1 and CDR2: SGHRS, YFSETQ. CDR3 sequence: CASSSDSSYEQYF. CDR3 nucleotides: TGCGCCAGCAGCTCGGACAGCTCCTACGAGCAGTACTTC.

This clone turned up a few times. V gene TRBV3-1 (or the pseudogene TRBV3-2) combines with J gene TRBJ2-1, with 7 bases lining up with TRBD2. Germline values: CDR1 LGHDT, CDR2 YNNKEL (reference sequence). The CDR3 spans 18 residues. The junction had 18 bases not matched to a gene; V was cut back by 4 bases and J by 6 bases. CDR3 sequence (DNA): TGTGCCAGCAGCCCAGACGGGAGGTTAGGAGAGGTGAGCAATGAGCAGTTCTTC. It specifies CASSPDGRLGEVSNEQFF.

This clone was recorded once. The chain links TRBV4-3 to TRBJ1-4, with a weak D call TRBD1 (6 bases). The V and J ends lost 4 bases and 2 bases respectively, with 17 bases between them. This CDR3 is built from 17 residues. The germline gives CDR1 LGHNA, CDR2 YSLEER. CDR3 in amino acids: CASSRNPQGATNEKLFF. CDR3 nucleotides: TGCGCCAGCAGCCGTAATCCACAGGGTGCGACTAATGAAAAACTGTTTTTT.

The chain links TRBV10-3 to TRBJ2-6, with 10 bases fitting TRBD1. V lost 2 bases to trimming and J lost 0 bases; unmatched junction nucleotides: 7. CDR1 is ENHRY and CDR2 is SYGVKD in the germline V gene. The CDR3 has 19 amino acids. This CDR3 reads CAISEKRTGGGSGANVLTF. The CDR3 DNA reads TGTGCCATCAGTGAGAAGAGGACAGGGGGAGGCTCTGGGGCCAACGTCCTGACTTTC.

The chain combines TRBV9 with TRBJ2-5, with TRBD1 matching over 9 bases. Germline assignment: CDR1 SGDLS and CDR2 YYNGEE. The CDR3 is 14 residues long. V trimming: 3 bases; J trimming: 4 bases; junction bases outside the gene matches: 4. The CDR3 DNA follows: TGTGCCAGCAGCGCCCTGACAGGGGGAGAGACCCAGTACTTC. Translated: CASSALTGGETQYF.